This T cell receptor beta chain was obtained from a study of T cell changes during pregnancy in multiple sclerosis. The germline gives CDR1 SEHNR, CDR2 FQNEAQ (reference sequence). This CDR3 has 14 amino acids. V lost 0 bases and J lost 4; bases outside the gene matches: 1. Method: immunoSEQ multiplex PCR; TCRdb's copy keeps in-frame clones and lacks some. The sample includes around 60,000 clones, around 93% seen only once; the top ten take about 2.9%. This clone was counted a few times. The sequencing used peripheral blood, collected in the second trimester of pregnancy. The J gene is TRBJ2-5, the V gene TRBV7-9; 8 bases fit TRBD1. This receptor was identified in a female donor in good health, enrolled as a control in a pregnancy study. CDR3 in amino acids: CASSLAQGGETQYF. CDR3 coding DNA: TGTGCCAGCAGCTTAGCACAGGGGGGAGAGACCCAGTACTTC.